This T cell receptor beta chain was identified during a study of Ad26.COV2.S vaccination and SARS-CoV-2 variants. The overall study: Donor was assigned to the Ad26.COV2.S arm of trial COV1001. Ad26.COV2.S given intramuscularly, once or twice 56 days apart.

Per the germline V gene, CDR1 is WNHNN and CDR2 is SYGVQD (reference sequence). Trimming left V 0 bases short and J 7 bases short, with 14 bases between. This CDR3 region has 15 residues. Documented treatment: approximately 18 received Ad26.COV2.S at low or high dose, single or two shots; about 5 received placebo; per-sample allocation not given. Sampling was done on day 63 after the first vaccine or placebo injection. An Ad26 vector expressing Wuhan-strain SARS-CoV-2 spike served as the vaccine. Findings of the study overall: In TCR breadth and depth analyses, total T cell responses may have been underestimated.

The repertoire was sequenced with immunoSEQ multiplex PCR; TCRdb's copy has only in-frame clones and lacks some. Here the sample spans over 300,000 clones, approximately 83% being singletons. About this clone itself: Antigen: not known.

The TCR originated in a person between 18 and 65 years old who received the Ad26.COV2.S COVID-19 vaccine or a placebo. Sequenced material: peripheral blood, taken in a trial of Ad26.COV2.S vaccine versus placebo. This chain links TRBV10-1 with TRBJ2-3; a weak D match, TRBD2 (6 bases). The CDR3 DNA reads TGCGCCAGCAGTGAGTCCGCGGGAATTTCTTATACGCAGTATTTT. This codes for CASSESAGISYTQYF.